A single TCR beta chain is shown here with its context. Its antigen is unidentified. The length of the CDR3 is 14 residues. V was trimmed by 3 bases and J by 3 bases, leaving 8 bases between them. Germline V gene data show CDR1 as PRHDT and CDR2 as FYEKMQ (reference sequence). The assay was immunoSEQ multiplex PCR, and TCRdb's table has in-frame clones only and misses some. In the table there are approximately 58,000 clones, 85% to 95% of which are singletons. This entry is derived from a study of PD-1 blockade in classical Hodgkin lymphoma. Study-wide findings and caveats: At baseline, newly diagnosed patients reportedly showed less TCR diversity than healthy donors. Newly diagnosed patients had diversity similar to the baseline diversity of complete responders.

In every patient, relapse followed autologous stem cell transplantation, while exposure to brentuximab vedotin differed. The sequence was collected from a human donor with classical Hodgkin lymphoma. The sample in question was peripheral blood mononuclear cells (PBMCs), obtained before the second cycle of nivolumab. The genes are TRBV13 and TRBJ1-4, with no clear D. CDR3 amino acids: CASSFRVSNEKLFF. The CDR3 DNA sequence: TGTGCCAGCAGCTTCCGGGTCTCTAATGAAAAACTGTTTTTT.